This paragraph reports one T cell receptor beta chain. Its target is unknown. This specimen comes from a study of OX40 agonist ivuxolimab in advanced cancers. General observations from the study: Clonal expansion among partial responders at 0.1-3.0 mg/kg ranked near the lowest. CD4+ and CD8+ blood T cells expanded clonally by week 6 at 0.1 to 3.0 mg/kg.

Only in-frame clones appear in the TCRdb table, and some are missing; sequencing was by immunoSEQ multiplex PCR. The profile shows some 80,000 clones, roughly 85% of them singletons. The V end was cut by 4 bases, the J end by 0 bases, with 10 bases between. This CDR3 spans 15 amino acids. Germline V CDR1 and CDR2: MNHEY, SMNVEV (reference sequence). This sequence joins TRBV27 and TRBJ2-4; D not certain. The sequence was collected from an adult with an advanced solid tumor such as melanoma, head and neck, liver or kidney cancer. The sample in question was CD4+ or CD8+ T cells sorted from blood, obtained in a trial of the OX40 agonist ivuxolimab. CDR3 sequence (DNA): TGTGCCAGCAGTTGGGGAAGAGGAGCCAAAAACATTCAGTACTTC. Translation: CASSWGRGAKNIQYF.